This T cell receptor beta chain is from a study of blood T cell repertoires in COVID-19. As for the study in general: From the United States, Italy and Spain came samples of acute and convalescent COVID-19. In each case, the material was cDNA or gDNA derived from T cells, B-cell-depleted T cells, or PBMCs.

This clone was counted a few times. The CDR3 consists of 14 residues. From germline, CDR1 is SNHLY and CDR2 FYNNEI. Trimming cost V 4 bases and J 9 bases; bases outside gene matches: 6. Per the study methods: How many nucleated cells were present was estimated from reference gene primer amplification. Here immunoSEQ multiplex PCR was the method, and the copy in TCRdb shows in-frame clones only, minus some. That table supplies the V and J calls and clone size; D and trimming were determined from the DNA. Of 140,000 to 150,000 clones listed, over 65% are singletons. The receptor comes from a human donor in a cohort sampled during active COVID-19. Material for sequencing was peripheral blood. J is TRBJ1-6 and V is TRBV2; 7 nucleotides agree with TRBD1. CDR3 nucleotide sequence: TGTGCCAGCAGTGCCGGGACAGATGCTTCACCCCTCCACTTT. Its translation is CASSAGTDASPLHF.